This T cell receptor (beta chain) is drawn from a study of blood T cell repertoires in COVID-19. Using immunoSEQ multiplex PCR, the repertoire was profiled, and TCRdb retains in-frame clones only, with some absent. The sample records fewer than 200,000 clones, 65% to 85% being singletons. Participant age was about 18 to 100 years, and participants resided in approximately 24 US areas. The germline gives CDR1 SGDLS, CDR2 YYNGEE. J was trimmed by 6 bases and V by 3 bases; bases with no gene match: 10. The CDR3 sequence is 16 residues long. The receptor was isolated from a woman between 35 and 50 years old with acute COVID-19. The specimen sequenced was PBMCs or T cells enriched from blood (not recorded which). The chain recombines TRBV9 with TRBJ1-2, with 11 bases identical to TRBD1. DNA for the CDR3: TGTGCCAGCAGCGCCGGTCCGGGACAGGGGGTAGATGGCTACACCTTC. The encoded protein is CASSAGPGQGVDGYTF.